This note documents a single T cell receptor (beta chain) sequence. The antigen is not known. This sample stems from a study of T cell responses to AZD1222 COVID-19 vaccine. Overall study: Pooled samples include second doses given at about 4 or 12 weeks. Study conclusions and caveats: Females outnumbered males among donors, who were mostly white British; clonal diversity was possibly underestimated. CD4 TCRs linked to vaccination spanned spike, dominating at 160-218 and 743-854.

The CDR3 length is 14 residues. With 1 base removed from V and 6 bases from J, the gap between germline ends came to 13 bases. Germline V gene sequence: CDR1 SGHTA, CDR2 FQGNSA. Some clones are missing from TCRdb's copy, which holds only in-frame ones; the method was immunoSEQ multiplex PCR. This sample carries approximately 130,000 clones, approximately 93% of them seen once, and the ten largest clones take about 3%. The receptor was isolated from an adult in good health. The chain has TRBV7-2 and TRBJ2-7, with D perhaps TRBD2 (6 bases). The sample in question was peripheral blood, obtained on day 0 of AZD1222 vaccination. The CDR3 nucleotides are TGTGCCAGCAGCTTAGTCGGAGGGGCAAGCGAGCAGTACTTC. It encodes CASSLVGGASEQYF.